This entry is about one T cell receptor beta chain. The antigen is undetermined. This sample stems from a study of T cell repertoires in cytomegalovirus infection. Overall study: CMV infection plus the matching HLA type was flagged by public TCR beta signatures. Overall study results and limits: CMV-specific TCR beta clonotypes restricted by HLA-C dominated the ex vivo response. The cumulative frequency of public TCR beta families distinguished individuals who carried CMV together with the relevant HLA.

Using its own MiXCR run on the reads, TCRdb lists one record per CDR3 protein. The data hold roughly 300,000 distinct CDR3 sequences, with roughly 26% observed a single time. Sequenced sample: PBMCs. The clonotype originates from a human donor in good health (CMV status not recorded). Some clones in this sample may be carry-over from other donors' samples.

The CDR3 here is CSASVGQWTEAFF. The CDR3 region has the DNA TGCAGTGCTAGTGTTGGACAGTGGACTGAAGCTTTCTTT. V usage is TRBV20-1 and J usage is TRBJ1-1; D possibly corresponds to TRBD1 (6 bases). Trimming removed 3 bases from V and 5 bases from J, with 13 bases in between. The CDR3 is 13 amino acids. The germline V gene has CDR1 DFQATT and CDR2 SNEGSKA (reference sequence).